This T cell receptor (beta chain) was documented in a study of T-cell memory formation after mild COVID-19. This clonotype was counted many times. The J segment lost 2 bases and the V segment lost 2 bases, leaving 2 bases of the junction unmatched. The CDR3 is made up of 15 amino acids. The germline gives CDR1 LGHDT, CDR2 YNNKEL (reference sequence). From the 5' RACE reads, TCRdb called clonotypes with MiXCR, one entry per CDR3 protein. The table has roughly 130,000 distinct CDR3 sequences, over 15% seen once. The chain has TRBV3-1 and TRBJ2-7, with TRBD2 identical over 11 bases. Sequenced input: PBMCs or a T cell subset sorted from them (not recorded which). The receptor comes from a man aged 18 to 29 who had mild COVID-19 (a few samples of this study predate the infection). Cell type and time point are not known. CDR3 nucleotides: TGTGCCAGCAGCCAAAATAGCGGGGGGGCCTACGAGCAGTACTTC. Translated: CASSQNSGGAYEQYF.